This T cell receptor beta chain comes out of a study of blood T cell repertoires in COVID-19. Study at large: Collection of acute and convalescent COVID-19 samples took place in the United States, Italy and Spain. The analysed material was cDNA or gDNA that came from T cells, B-cell-depleted T cells, or PBMCs.

The CDR3 runs 14 residues. Germline V gene data show CDR1 as GTSNPN and CDR2 as SVGIG (reference sequence). The V gene lost 5 bases and the J gene lost 1 base, with 12 bases spanning the gap. Study processing details: Cell counts per sample came from amplifying reference gene primers. The method was immunoSEQ multiplex PCR; TCRdb's version includes in-frame clones alone and lacks a portion of them. Clone size and V and J calls were adopted from that table, with D and trimming inferred from the DNA. The sample yields about 220,000 clones, 75% to 90% seen once. Assignment of participants to cohorts was predicated upon participant-reported clinical history.

The source is a woman aged 18 to 35 in a cohort exposed to, infected with or recovered from COVID-19 (not recorded which). The chain is built from TRBV30 and TRBJ1-3; TRBD1 is a possible D gene (5 bases). The specimen sequenced was PBMCs or T cells enriched from blood (not recorded which). For the CDR3, the DNA is TGTGCCTGGGGTCGGGGGGTTTCTGGAAACACCATATATTTT. It translates to CAWGRGVSGNTIYF.